This T cell receptor (beta chain) is from a study of blood T cell repertoires in COVID-19. Study as a whole: Samples of COVID-19 (acute and convalescent) were obtained from the United States, Italy and Spain. T cells, B-cell-depleted T cells, or PBMCs supplied cDNA or gDNA.

Produced via immunoSEQ multiplex PCR; TCRdb's table is partial and in-frame only. The sample holds roughly 270,000 clones, roughly four fifths seen once. Looked up from germline, CDR1 is SGHRS and CDR2 is YFSETQ. The CDR3 totals 15 residues. V was cut by 2 bases and J by 3 bases, with 11 bases left in between. This clone was detected only a few times. The participants were between roughly 18 and 100 years old and came from about two dozen US areas. All exposed participants met a person with COVID-19 within 2 weeks before entering the study. The receptor's source is a man aged 35-49 years who had been exposed to COVID-19. The chain uses TRBV5-1 and TRBJ1-4, with D tentatively TRBD1 (6 bases). Material: PBMCs or T cells enriched from blood (not recorded which). CDR3 loop: CASSFASGANEKLFF. DNA of the CDR3: TGCGCCAGCAGCTTCGCCTCAGGGGCTAATGAAAAACTGTTTTTT. Full variable domain (missing parts from reference TRBV5-1 and TRBJ1-4): KAGVTQTPRYLIKTRGQQVTLSCSPISGHRSVSWYQQTPGQGLQFLFEYFSETQRNKGNFPGRFSGRQFSNSRSEMNVSTLELGDSALYLCASSFASGANEKLFFGSGTQLSVL.